Included here is one TCR beta chain sequence, with context. The sample is drawn from a study of T cell responses to AZD1222 COVID-19 vaccine. V lost 0 bases to trimming and J lost 9 bases; unmatched junction nucleotides: 7. The CDR3 contains 15 residues. CDR1 SGDLS and CDR2 YYNGEE come from the germline V gene. Assay: immunoSEQ multiplex PCR; the TCRdb copy retains only in-frame clones and omits some. The sample lists 150,000 or so clones, under 95% occurring once. The V gene is TRBV9, the J gene TRBJ2-1; the match to TRBD2 covers 9 bases. The input for sequencing was peripheral blood, taken 28 days after the second AZD1222 dose. The origin of this receptor is an adult who received the AZD1222 COVID-19 vaccine. The CDR3 DNA sequence: TGTGCCAGCAGCGTAGAGGGACTAGCAGGTCGTGAGCAGTTCTTC. Encoded protein: CASSVEGLAGREQFF.